The 15 T cell receptor beta chains given below trace back to one sample, sequenced in a study of blood T cell repertoires in COVID-19. Data came from immunoSEQ multiplex PCR; TCRdb stores just in-frame clones and leaves some out. The repertoire holds some 120,000 clones, with 81% as singletons. Input material: peripheral blood. These receptors were obtained from a man aged 25-45 years with COVID-19, enrolled during active disease.

This chain uses TRBV13 with TRBJ2-7; TRBD2 matches at 8 bases. The junction had 13 bases not matched to a gene; V was cut back by 5 bases and J by 7 bases. CDR3 length: 15 amino acids. Germline CDR1 is PRHDT and CDR2 is FYEKMQ (reference sequence). This chain's CDR3 is CASSITSLSGSEQYF. The DNA for the CDR3 is TGTGCCAGCAGCATTACTAGCCTAAGCGGGAGTGAGCAGTACTTC.

CDR3 protein: CAWSVNGGFRGNQPQHF. CDR3 sequence (DNA): TGTGCCTGGAGTGTAAACGGGGGGTTCCGGGGCAATCAGCCCCAGCATTTT. J is TRBJ1-5 and V is TRBV30; possibly TRBD1 for D (5 bases). The ends were cut back, 0 bases at V and 2 bases at J, with 17 bases in the middle. The CDR3 is 17 amino acids. The V gene's germline CDR1 is GTSNPN and CDR2 SVGIG (reference sequence). Full variable domain (rest looked up from reference TRBV30 and TRBJ1-5): SQTIHQWPATLVQPVGSPLSLECTVEGTSNPNLYWYRQAAGRGLQLLFYSVGIGQISSEVPQNLSASRPQDRQFILSSKKLLLSDSGFYLCAWSVNGGFRGNQPQHFGDGTRLSIL.

The V call is TRBV11-3, the J call TRBJ2-2; D remains ambiguous. The CDR3 is 13 amino acids. V gave up 3 bases and J gave up 1 base, with 3 bases separating them. CDR1 is SGHNT, CDR2 YENEEA, per germline. CDR3 in DNA: TGTGCCAGCAGCTTTCAGAACACCGGGGAGCTGTTTTTT. Amino acids: CASSFQNTGELFF.

J is TRBJ1-1 and V is TRBV18, with 7 bases identical to TRBD1. The germline V gene encodes CDR1 KGHSH and CDR2 LQKENI. The V and J ends lost 2 bases and 4 bases, in that order; junction bases with no gene match: 10. This CDR3 spans 16 amino acids. CDR3 coding DNA: TGTGCCAGCTCACCATTGGGACAGCCGACCACCACTGAAGCTTTCTTT. Its translation: CASSPLGQPTTTEAFF.

This clone has a handful of counts. The chain couples TRBV27 to TRBJ2-7; 12 bases fit TRBD2. Germline assignment: CDR1 MNHEY and CDR2 SMNVEV (reference sequence). This CDR3 is 16 amino acids long. Losses at the gene ends were 3 bases for V and 0 bases for J; bases not matched to a gene: 3. The CDR3 DNA is TGTGCCAGCAGTTTGACTAGCGGGGGAAGCTCCTACGAGCAGTACTTC. Translation: CASSLTSGGSSYEQYF.

The rearrangement joins TRBV18 to TRBJ1-2, with D uncertain. Germline V lookup: CDR1 KGHSH, CDR2 LQKENI. This CDR3 spans 12 amino acids. V gave up 3 bases and J gave up 4 bases, with 6 bases separating them. The CDR3 region is CASSPSGYGYTF. The CDR3 coding sequence is TGTGCCAGCTCACCTAGTGGCTATGGCTACACCTTC.

The chain couples TRBV3-1 (or the pseudogene TRBV3-2) to TRBJ1-5; maybe TRBD1 (5 bases). Trimming took off 1 base at V and 2 bases at J, with 15 bases between the two ends. From germline, CDR1 is LGHDT and CDR2 YNNKEL (reference sequence). The CDR3 is made up of 17 amino acids. CDR3: CASSQVIQGLGNQPQHF. The CDR3 region has the DNA TGTGCCAGCAGCCAAGTGATTCAGGGTCTCGGCAATCAGCCCCAGCATTTT.

This chain joins TRBV12-1 and TRBJ1-4. TRBV12-1 represents a pseudogene. The CDR3 covers 11 residues. The CDR3 loop is CASSFAGFGEF. Here the CDR3 DNA reads TGTGCCAGCAGCTTTGCTGGGTTTGGGGAGTTT.

The chain links TRBV30 to TRBJ1-2; 8 bases agree with TRBD1. Trimming at V came to 3 bases and at J to 4 bases, leaving 10 bases not matched to a gene. Germline loops: CDR1 GTSNPN, CDR2 SVGIG (reference sequence). The CDR3 spans 15 residues. CDR3 region: CAWSLDRGNLYGYTF. The CDR3 nucleotides read TGTGCCTGGAGCTTAGACAGGGGTAACCTCTATGGCTACACCTTC.

The gene calls are TRBV9 and TRBJ2-3; D not certain. The V gene lost 3 bases and the J gene lost 0 bases, with 5 bases spanning the gap. Per the germline V gene, CDR1 is SGDLS and CDR2 is YYNGEE. The CDR3 has 13 amino acids. The CDR3 DNA reads TGTGCCAGCAGCGGGCTGAGCACAGATACGCAGTATTTT. The encoded protein is CASSGLSTDTQYF.

As regards this clone: Mismatch with germline at one junction end may stem from a read error. The chain combines TRBV6-5 with TRBJ2-7, with a possible D match to TRBD1 (6 bases). Germline CDR1 MNHEY, CDR2 SVGAGI. The CDR3 is 13 amino acids. CDR3 sequence (DNA): TGTGCCAGCAGCCCGGACAGTACCTTAGTGGGGCACTTC. Translating gives CASSPDSTLVGHF.

This chain uses TRBV4-1 with TRBJ1-5; TRBD1 is a possible D gene (6 bases). V gave up 0 bases and J gave up 5 bases, with 8 bases separating them. Germline CDR1 and CDR2: MGHRA and YSYEKL. There are 14 residues in the CDR3. CDR3 DNA sequence: TGCGCCAGCAGCCAAGAAGGGGGAGATCAGCCCCAGCATTTT. Its protein product is CASSQEGGDQPQHF.

The CDR3, as DNA: TGTGCCAGCAGTGGTCGCGGGAGGATCTCCTACGAGCAGTACTTC. It specifies CASSGRGRISYEQYF. The chain combines TRBV28 with TRBJ2-7; 8 nucleotides align to TRBD2. The length of the CDR3 is 15 residues. The germline V gene encodes CDR1 MDHEN and CDR2 SYDVKM. V was pared by 5 bases and J by 0 bases, with 6 bases of the junction left unmatched.

The table lists this clone with a count of one. This chain joins TRBV27 and TRBJ2-5, with TRBD2 identical over 8 bases. Trimming removed 4 bases from V and 2 bases from J; junction bases left unmatched: 3. Per the germline V gene, CDR1 is MNHEY and CDR2 is SMNVEV (reference sequence). This CDR3 is 14 amino acids long. DNA for the CDR3: TGTGCCAGCAGTTCCTTAGCGGGGCAAGAGACCCAGTACTTC. It translates to CASSSLAGQETQYF.

The V call is TRBV4-2, the J call TRBJ1-4; D gene uncertain. V lost 4 bases and J 4 bases, leaving 13 bases between the germline ends. The CDR3 contains 15 residues. The germline V gene has CDR1 LGHNA and CDR2 YNFKEQ. The DNA for the CDR3 is TGTGCCAGCAGCCGAAGACAATCCCTTAATGAAAAACTGTTTTTT. It yields the protein CASSRRQSLNEKLFF.